The 19 T cell receptor beta chains reported below all come from one sample, sequenced in a study of T cell responses to AZD1222 COVID-19 vaccine. Sequencing used immunoSEQ multiplex PCR; TCRdb keeps in-frame clones, though not all of them. The table shows around 140,000 clones, with 86% occurring only once. Sequenced here: peripheral blood, sampled 28 days after the second AZD1222 dose. The receptors were sampled from an adult who received the AZD1222 COVID-19 vaccine.

This rearrangement joins TRBV19 to TRBJ1-1; D perhaps matches TRBD1 (5 bases). The germline V gene encodes CDR1 LNHDA and CDR2 SQIVND (reference sequence). The CDR3 contains 13 residues. V lost 6 bases and J lost 5, with 13 bases in between. The CDR3 region is CASSRRGLTEAFF. Written as DNA, the CDR3 is TGTGCCAGTAGCCGAAGGGGCCTGACTGAAGCTTTCTTT.

This clone has more than one count but fewer than ten. The sample contains more than one DNA sequence encoding this CDR3. The V gene is TRBV7-9, the J gene TRBJ1-2; tentative D call: TRBD1 (5 bases). Germline loops: CDR1 SEHNR, CDR2 FQNEAQ (reference sequence). The CDR3 is made up of 14 amino acids. Trimming pared 5 bases from V and 6 bases from J, leaving 16 bases between. The CDR3 reads CASSLAGGADGYTF. CDR3 nucleotide sequence: TGTGCCAGCAGCCTCGCGGGAGGGGCGGATGGCTACACCTTC.

Remarks on this clone: The sample has other DNA sequences that encode this CDR3 too. This chain links TRBV6-5 with TRBJ2-1, with D unresolved. Germline values: CDR1 MNHEY, CDR2 SVGAGI. CDR3 length: 14 residues. The V end was cut by 6 bases, the J end by 0 bases, with 9 bases between. Written as DNA, the CDR3 is TGTGCCAGCAGCTCGACGGGCTCCTACAATGAGCAGTTCTTC. Translated, it gives CASSSTGSYNEQFF.

The rearrangement joins TRBV10-3 to TRBJ1-3, with D possibly being TRBD1 (5 bases). The V end lost 2 bases, the J end lost 4 bases, and 12 bases lay between the germline ends. The germline V gene has CDR1 ENHRY and CDR2 SYGVKD. The CDR3 contains 15 residues. This CDR3 is CAISEGRGTGNTIYF. The DNA of the CDR3 is TGTGCCATCAGTGAGGGGAGGGGAACCGGAAACACCATATATTTT.

The V and J genes are TRBV28 and TRBJ2-5; D remains ambiguous. Germline V gene lookup returns CDR1 MDHEN and CDR2 SYDVKM. V was trimmed by 5 bases and J by 4 bases, leaving 2 bases between them. The CDR3 covers 10 residues. The CDR3, as DNA: TGTGCCAGCAGTAGAGAGACCCAGTACTTC. As protein: CASSRETQYF.

This clone was seen only a few times. The genes are TRBV24-1 and TRBJ2-7; TRBD2 agrees at 7 bases. V was clipped by 5 bases and J by 5 bases; unmatched bases: 11. Germline V gives CDR1 KGHDR, CDR2 SFDVKD. The CDR3 contains 15 residues. This chain's CDR3 is CATSAMLGGSHEQYF. DNA for the CDR3: TGTGCCACCAGTGCCATGCTGGGAGGGAGCCACGAGCAGTACTTC.

J is TRBJ2-3 and V is TRBV7-6; D remains unclear. The ends were cut back, 1 base at V and 0 bases at J, with 11 bases in the middle. CDR1 is SGHVS, CDR2 FNYEAQ, per germline. This CDR3 spans 16 amino acids. CDR3 sequence: CASSLEDGPSTDTQYF. The CDR3, as DNA: TGTGCCAGCAGCTTAGAGGATGGTCCTAGCACAGATACGCAGTATTTT.

This clone was counted a single time. CDR3 DNA sequence: TGCGCCAGCAGCTTGGCTGGAGAGTACTCCTATAATTCACCCCTCCACTTT. The encoded protein is CASSLAGEYSYNSPLHF. This chain connects TRBV5-1 to TRBJ1-6; no clear D. Germline assignment: CDR1 SGHRS and CDR2 YFSETQ. This CDR3 spans 17 amino acids. Trimming shortened V by 0 bases and J by 0 bases, and 10 bases separated the two germline ends.

The V gene is TRBV19, the J gene TRBJ1-2, with a possible D match to TRBD1 (6 bases). Germline V gives CDR1 LNHDA, CDR2 SQIVND (reference sequence). The CDR3 is 13 residues long. V lost 4 bases and J 2 bases, leaving 8 bases between the germline ends. The CDR3 is CASSKQGNYGYTF. In DNA form, the CDR3 reads TGTGCCAGTAGTAAACAGGGAAACTATGGCTACACCTTC. The entire variable domain, with the rest obtained from reference TRBV19 and TRBJ1-2, is as follows: DGGITQSPKYLFRKEGQNVTLSCEQNLNHDAMYWYRQDPGQGLRLIYYSQIVNDFQKGDIAEGYSVSREKKESFPLTVTSAQKNPTAFYLCASSKQGNYGYTFGSGTRLTVV.

This clone was detected a few times. The V gene is TRBV4-1, the J gene TRBJ1-1; D is unclear. The CDR3 extends over 14 amino acids. From germline, CDR1 is MGHRA and CDR2 YSYEKL. Trimming shortened V by 8 bases and J by 0 bases, and 13 bases separated the two germline ends. The CDR3 nucleotides are TGCGCCAGCGCCCCAAACACGGTGAACACTGAAGCTTTCTTT. This gives the protein CASAPNTVNTEAFF.

This clone appeared a single time. The chain couples TRBV2 to TRBJ2-1, with TRBD1 as a possible D gene (5 bases). The germline gives CDR1 SNHLY, CDR2 FYNNEI. With 6 bases removed from V and 2 bases from J, the gap between germline ends came to 17 bases. The CDR3 has 16 amino acids. The CDR3 DNA reads as TGTGCCAGCAGATACGACCAGGCAGGGCCCTACAATGAGCAGTTCTTC. This sequence encodes CASRYDQAGPYNEQFF.

The chain joins TRBV4-1 to TRBJ1-4, with a weak D call TRBD1 (6 bases). The ends were cut back, 4 bases at V and 6 bases at J, with 15 bases in the middle. CDR3 length: 15 amino acids. CDR1 is MGHRA and CDR2 is YSYEKL in the germline V gene. The CDR3 sequence is CASSRTMRQDEKLFF. DNA for the CDR3: TGCGCCAGCAGCCGAACGATGAGACAGGATGAAAAACTGTTTTTT.

In its sample, this clone was seen once. The V and J genes are TRBV2 and TRBJ1-5; D remains ambiguous. Trimming cost V 4 bases and J 6 bases, with 10 bases left between them. Per the germline V gene, CDR1 is SNHLY and CDR2 is FYNNEI. The CDR3 covers 13 residues. The CDR3 loop reads CASSAGQSQPQHF. CDR3 nucleotide sequence: TGTGCCAGCAGTGCGGGCCAGAGTCAGCCCCAGCATTTT.

This chain uses TRBV18 with TRBJ1-2; perhaps TRBD1 as D (6 bases). The CDR3 contains 15 residues. The V gene lost 2 bases and the J gene lost 2 bases, with 12 bases spanning the gap. CDR1 is KGHSH and CDR2 is LQKENI in the germline V gene. The CDR3 loop is CASSPEGDVNYGYTF. CDR3 bases: TGTGCCAGCTCACCAGAGGGGGACGTAAACTATGGCTACACCTTC.

This clone came up a few times. J is TRBJ1-6 and V is TRBV2; D is unresolved. Germline loops: CDR1 SNHLY, CDR2 FYNNEI. The germline V and J ends were trimmed by 7 bases and 7 bases, with 11 bases remaining between them. The CDR3 totals 13 residues. CDR3 sequence: CASIKSANSPLHF. In nucleotides, the CDR3 is TGTGCCAGCATCAAGTCAGCGAATTCACCCCTCCACTTT.

V and J are TRBV9 and TRBJ2-1, with a weak D call TRBD2 (5 bases). V lost 4 bases and J lost 5, with 16 bases in between. Germline CDR1 reads SGDLS; CDR2 reads YYNGEE. This CDR3 has 15 amino acids. CDR3 amino acids: CASSPKRTGHNEQFF. CDR3 DNA sequence: TGTGCCAGCAGCCCAAAAAGGACTGGACACAATGAGCAGTTCTTC.

The chain recombines TRBV27 with TRBJ2-1; D is ambiguous. V was pared by 5 bases and J by 3 bases, with 14 bases between. Germline V gene data show CDR1 as MNHEY and CDR2 as SMNVEV (reference sequence). CDR3 length: 15 amino acids. The CDR3 loop is CASSVSGPYYNEQFF. The CDR3 DNA reads TGTGCCAGCAGTGTCTCCGGGCCATACTACAATGAGCAGTTCTTC.

This clone has only one observation. The chain recombines TRBV6-5 with TRBJ1-6; D is possibly TRBD1 (6 bases). Germline V CDR1 and CDR2: MNHEY, SVGAGI. V was pared by 6 bases and J by 9 bases, with 15 bases between. The length of the CDR3 is 14 residues. In nucleotides, the CDR3 is TGTGCCAGCAGGGGGGCATACGGGACTTCACCCCTCCACTTT. Protein: CASRGAYGTSPLHF.

The chain is built from TRBV7-9 and TRBJ1-4; possible D gene TRBD1, 6 bases. The CDR3 runs 15 residues. CDR1 and CDR2 (germline): SEHNR, FQNEAQ (reference sequence). The V end lost 5 bases, the J end lost 8 bases, and 18 bases lay between the germline ends. The CDR3 nucleotides are TGTGCCAGCAGCCTCCAGGGGTCGCCAGGGGAAAAACTGTTTTTT. Its protein is CASSLQGSPGEKLFF.